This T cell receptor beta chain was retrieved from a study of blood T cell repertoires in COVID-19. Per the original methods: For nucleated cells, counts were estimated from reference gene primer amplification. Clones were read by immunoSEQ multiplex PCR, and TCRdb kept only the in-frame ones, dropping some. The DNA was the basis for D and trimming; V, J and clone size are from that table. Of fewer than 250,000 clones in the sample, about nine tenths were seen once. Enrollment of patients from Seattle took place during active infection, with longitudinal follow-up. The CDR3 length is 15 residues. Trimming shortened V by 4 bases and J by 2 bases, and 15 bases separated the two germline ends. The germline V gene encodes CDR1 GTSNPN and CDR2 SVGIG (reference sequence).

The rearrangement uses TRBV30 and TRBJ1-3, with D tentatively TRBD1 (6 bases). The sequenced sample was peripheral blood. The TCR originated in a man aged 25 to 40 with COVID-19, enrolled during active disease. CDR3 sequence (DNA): TGTGCCTGGAATTCCCCAGGGGCCCCTGGAAACACCATATATTTT. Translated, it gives CAWNSPGAPGNTIYF.